A single sample is the source of the 4 T cell receptor beta chains below, sequenced in a study of cytomegalovirus exposure and HLA in healthy donors. A multiplex PCR was run with 60 Vbeta primers and 13 Jbeta primers. Assay used: immunoSEQ multiplex PCR; TCRdb lists only in-frame clones, some missing. This table holds around 200,000 clones, 82% found once. Input material: PBMCs. The receptors here all came from a woman between 40 and 50 years old in good health and CMV-seronegative.

This clone was seen a single time. The chain couples TRBV27 to TRBJ2-7; 8 nucleotides align to TRBD1. This CDR3 contains 13 residues. Germline V gives CDR1 MNHEY, CDR2 SMNVEV (reference sequence). Trimming cost V 6 bases and J 6 bases; bases outside gene matches: 7. The CDR3 DNA follows: TGTGCCAGCAGGAGGACAGGGCGTCGCGAGCAGTACTTC. This encodes CASRRTGRREQYF.

CDR3 loop: CATTGGNEQFF. The CDR3 DNA follows: TGTGCCACCACGGGCGGGAATGAGCAGTTCTTC. V usage is TRBV27 and J usage is TRBJ2-1, with a possible D match to TRBD2 (5 bases). The CDR3 contains 11 residues. The germline V gene encodes CDR1 MNHEY and CDR2 SMNVEV (reference sequence). Trimming took 10 bases from V and 7 from J, leaving 11 bases between them.

The genes are TRBV29-1 and TRBJ2-1, with 12 bases that match TRBD2. CDR3 size: 13 residues. CDR1 SQVTM and CDR2 ANQGSEA come from the germline V gene. V shed 5 bases and J 7 bases; nucleotides not matched to a gene: 3. The CDR3 coding sequence is TGCAGCGTTTTCGGGACTAGCGGGAATGAGCAGTTCTTC. Translated, it gives CSVFGTSGNEQFF.

This chain connects TRBV18 to TRBJ2-7; 8 positions match TRBD2. The CDR3 runs 15 residues. CDR1 is KGHSH and CDR2 is LQKENI in the germline V gene. The V gene end was trimmed by 2 bases and the J gene end by 4 bases; junction bases not matched to a gene: 7. CDR3 residues: CASSPFSGGPYEQYF. The CDR3, as DNA: TGTGCCAGCTCACCATTTTCGGGAGGGCCTTACGAGCAGTACTTC.